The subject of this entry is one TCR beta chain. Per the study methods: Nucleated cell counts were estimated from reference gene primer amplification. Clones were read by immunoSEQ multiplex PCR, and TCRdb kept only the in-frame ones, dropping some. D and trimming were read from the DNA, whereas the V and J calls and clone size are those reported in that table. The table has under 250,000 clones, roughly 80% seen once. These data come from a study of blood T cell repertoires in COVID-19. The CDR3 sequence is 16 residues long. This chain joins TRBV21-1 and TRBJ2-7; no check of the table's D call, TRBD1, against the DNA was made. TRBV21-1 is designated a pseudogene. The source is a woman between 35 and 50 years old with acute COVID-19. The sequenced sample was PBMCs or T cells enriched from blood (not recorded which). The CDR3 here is CASSKGQGARCYEQYF. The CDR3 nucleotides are TGTGCCAGCAGCAAAGGACAGGGGGCGAGGTGCTACGAGCAGTACTTC.